This TCR beta chain was captured in a study of cytomegalovirus exposure and HLA in healthy donors. About the study: Sequencing of some 200 million T cells in an earlier analysis found 100 million to 140 million unique TCR beta sequences.

The CDR3 length is 18 residues. Trimming cost V 2 bases and J 11 bases; bases outside gene matches: 22. The PCR made use of 60 Vbeta and 13 Jbeta primers. The data were produced by immunoSEQ multiplex PCR, yet TCRdb's version contains in-frame clones alone and is incomplete. The sample consists of under 170,000 clones, around 79% of them appearing once. Source material: PBMCs. This clonotype was sampled from a human donor in good health. This rearrangement joins TRBV5-3 to TRBJ2-1, with TRBD1 identical over 7 bases. TRBV5-3 is treated as an ORF (open reading frame) with a function not yet certain. The CDR3 DNA reads TGTGCCAGAAGCTTTTTGCCTCGGGACAGTTTTATGAGGACCAAGCAGTTCTTC. Its translation: CARSFLPRDSFMRTKQFF.